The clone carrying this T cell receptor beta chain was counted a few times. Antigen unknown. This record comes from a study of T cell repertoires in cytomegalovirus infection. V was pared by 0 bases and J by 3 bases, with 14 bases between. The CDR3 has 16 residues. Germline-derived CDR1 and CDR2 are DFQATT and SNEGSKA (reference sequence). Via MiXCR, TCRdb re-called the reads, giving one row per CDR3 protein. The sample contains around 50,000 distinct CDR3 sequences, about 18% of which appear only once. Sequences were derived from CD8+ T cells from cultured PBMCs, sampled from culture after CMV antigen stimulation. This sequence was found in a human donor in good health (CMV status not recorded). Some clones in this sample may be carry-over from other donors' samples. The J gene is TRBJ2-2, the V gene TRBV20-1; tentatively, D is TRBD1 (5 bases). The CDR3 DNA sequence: TGCAGTGCTAGAGATCAGGGTTCCCCGTACACCGGGGAGCTGTTTTTT. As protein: CSARDQGSPYTGELFF.